This is a list of T cell receptor beta chains from one sample in a study of blood T cell repertoires in COVID-19. Clones were read by immunoSEQ multiplex PCR, and TCRdb kept only the in-frame ones, dropping some. The sample yields 150,000 to 200,000 clones, 85% to 90% seen once. The specimen was peripheral blood. The receptors were gathered from a woman of 80 years or more with COVID-19, enrolled during active disease. CDR3s include the opening cysteine and the closing phenylalanine or tryptophan. D genes are given only for firm matches. For some rows the clone size is stated as once, few or many, or as a class when expanded; others skip it.

D gene | J gene | clone size | V gene | CDR3 DNA | CDR3 protein
TRBD1 | TRBJ1-3 | . | TRBV4-1 | TGCGCCAGCAGCCAAGATACAGGGGGCGCTGGAAACACCATATATTTT | CASSQDTGGAGNTIYF
. | TRBJ2-7 | . | TRBV15 | TGTGCCACCAGCGGCGACCTACAGGGCTTCCAGTACTTC | CATSGDLQGFQYF
. | TRBJ2-7 | . | TRBV28 | TGTGCCAGCAGTTTGTGGGGGCCTACCTACGAGCAGTACTTC | CASSLWGPTYEQYF
TRBD1 | TRBJ2-7 | . | TRBV7-3 | TGTGCCAGCAGCCGTCGGGACAGGGGCCCTAATAATGTCGCGCAGTACTTC | CASSRRDRGPNNVAQYF
TRBD1 | TRBJ2-2 | . | TRBV5-1 | TGCGCCAGCAGCCTGGACAGGGCGAGCACCGGGGAGCTGTTTTTT | CASSLDRASTGELFF
. | TRBJ2-7 | . | TRBV5-1 | TGCGCCAGCAGCCCAGGCTCCTACGAGCAGTACTTC | CASSPGSYEQYF
. | TRBJ2-7 | . | TRBV11-2 | TGTGCCAGCAGCTTAGACGGCAGGCCGTCCTACGAGCAGTACTTC | CASSLDGRPSYEQYF
. | TRBJ1-5 | . | TRBV7-9 | TGTGCCAGCAGCCTCGACGGAGACCCCAATCAGCCCCAGCATTTT | CASSLDGDPNQPQHF
. | TRBJ2-7 | once | TRBV11-3 | TGTGCCAGCAGCTTAAGATTCGGGAACTCCTACGAGCAGTACTTC | CASSLRFGNSYEQYF
. | TRBJ2-4 | . | TRBV5-4 | TGTGCCAGCAGCTCCTCCGGGAACAACATTCAGTACTTC | CASSSSGNNIQYF
TRBD2 | TRBJ2-7 | . | TRBV12-3/TRBV12-4 | TGTGCCAGCAGGATTAGCGGGTCCGGCGAGCAGTACTTC | CASRISGSGEQYF
. | TRBJ1-6 | . | TRBV25-1 | TGTGCCAGCAGTGCGGGGGGCAATAATTCACCCCTCCACTTT | CASSAGGNNSPLHF
TRBD1 | TRBJ1-2 | . | TRBV28 | TGTGCCAGCATCCCAACAGACAGGGGGGGGCATGGCTACACCTTC | CASIPTDRGGHGYTF
. | TRBJ1-2 | . | TRBV6-1 | TGTGCCAGCAGTGAACGGGTAACCTATGGCTACACCTTC | CASSERVTYGYTF
. | TRBJ2-5 | . | TRBV7-9 | TGTGCCAGCAGCATCCGGGATAAAATATCTCAAGAGACCCAGTACTTC | CASSIRDKISQETQYF
TRBD1 | TRBJ1-2 | . | TRBV5-1 | TGCGCCAGCAGCCCGGCAGGGACAGAAGGCGGCTACACCTTC | CASSPAGTEGGYTF
TRBD2 | TRBJ2-1 | once | TRBV12-3/TRBV12-4 | TGTGCCAGCATGCTAGCGGGAGCGTGGGAGCAGTTCTTC | CASMLAGAWEQFF
TRBD2 | TRBJ2-3 | . | TRBV28 | TGTGCCAGCAGTTCGACTAGCGGCGGGGATACGCAGTATTTT | CASSSTSGGDTQYF
. | TRBJ2-5 | . | TRBV12-3/TRBV12-4 | TGTGCCAGCAGTTTACCCCCCGTCGAGACCCAGTACTTC | CASSLPPVETQYF
. | TRBJ1-1 | . | TRBV28 | TGTGCCAGCAGTACAGGTGAGACTGAAGCTTTCTTT | CASSTGETEAFF
. | TRBJ1-1 | few | TRBV7-3 | TGTGCCAGCAGCTTATCTCCGGGAAGGGACACTGAAGCTTTCTTT | CASSLSPGRDTEAFF
TRBD1 | TRBJ1-3 | . | TRBV7-2 | TGTGCCAGCAGCTTAGGGCAGGGGGCTCGAAACACCATATATTTT | CASSLGQGARNTIYF
TRBD1 | TRBJ1-6 | . | TRBV28 | TGTGCCAGCAGGGGGGGACAGGGCCATAATTCACCCCTCCACTTT | CASRGGQGHNSPLHF
TRBD2 | TRBJ2-3 | once | TRBV3-1/TRBV3-2 | TGTGCCAGCAGCCAAGAGCCAGCGGGAGATATGACGCAGTATTTT | CASSQEPAGDMTQYF
TRBD1 | TRBJ1-1 | . | TRBV18 | TGTGCCAGCTCACCACGAACAGGGGGCCTGAACACTGAAGCTTTCTTT | CASSPRTGGLNTEAFF
. | TRBJ2-1 | . | TRBV24-1 | TGTGCCACCAGTGACAGAGGACAAGGTTACAATGAGCAGTTCTTC | CATSDRGQGYNEQFF
TRBD1 | TRBJ2-1 | . | TRBV9 | TGTGCCAGCAGCACGTCAGGGGGAAAGGACAATGAGCAGTTCTTC | CASSTSGGKDNEQFF
TRBD2 | TRBJ2-7 | . | TRBV6-4 | TGTGCCAGCAGTGACCCCCTTCGCTCCGGGACTAGCGGAGCACCCTACGAGCAGTACTTC | CASSDPLRSGTSGAPYEQYF
TRBD2 | TRBJ2-7 | . | TRBV3-1/TRBV3-2 | TGTGCCAGCAGCCAAAATGTCCTAGCGGGAGCACACGAGCAGTACTTC | CASSQNVLAGAHEQYF
TRBD2 | TRBJ2-7 | . | TRBV5-4 | TGTGCCAGCAGCTTGCAACTAGCGGGAGCCTACGAGCAGTACTTC | CASSLQLAGAYEQYF
TRBD2 | TRBJ2-5 | . | TRBV6-4 | TGTGCCAGCAGTGACTCGGCTAGCGGGAGACCTAAAGAGACCCAGTACTTC | CASSDSASGRPKETQYF
TRBD2 | TRBJ2-7 | . | TRBV15 | TGTGCCACCAGCAGAGATCTTAGGACTAGCGGGGACTCCTACGAGCAGTACTTC | CATSRDLRTSGDSYEQYF
TRBD1 | TRBJ2-5 | . | TRBV7-3 | TGTGCCAGCAGCCCTGGACAGGGTAGTTATGAGACCCAGTACTTC | CASSPGQGSYETQYF
. | TRBJ2-5 | . | TRBV4-3 | TGCGCCAGCAGCCAAGACTGGCGGGCGGAAGAGACCCAGTACTTC | CASSQDWRAEETQYF
TRBD1 | TRBJ1-4 | . | TRBV27 | TGTGCCAGCAGGGGACAGAGTAATGAAAAACTGTTTTTT | CASRGQSNEKLFF
TRBD1 | TRBJ2-7 | . | TRBV6-5 | TGTGCCAGCAGTTACTCAGGGACAGTCTCCTACGAGCAGTACTTC | CASSYSGTVSYEQYF
TRBD2 | TRBJ2-1 | . | TRBV10-3 | TGTGCCATCAGAGGGACTAGCGGGGACAATGAGCAGTTCTTC | CAIRGTSGDNEQFF
TRBD1 | TRBJ2-1 | . | TRBV7-8 | TGTGCCAGCAGCTCCCCGGCAGGGGGCAGGTACAATGAGCAGTTCTTC | CASSSPAGGRYNEQFF
TRBD1 | TRBJ1-5 | . | TRBV5-1 | TGCGCCAGCAGCTTGGAACCAGGGGGGAGTCAGCCCCAGCATTTT | CASSLEPGGSQPQHF
. | TRBJ1-1 | once | TRBV28 | TGTGCCAGCAGTTTACCCCAGGGGACTGAAGCTTTCTTT | CASSLPQGTEAFF